Included here is one T cell receptor beta chain sequence, with context. The data stem from a study of blood T cell repertoires in COVID-19. At the level of the study: Sites across the United States, Italy and Spain contributed samples from acute and convalescent COVID-19.

CDR1 SGHTA and CDR2 FQGTGA come from the germline V gene. The V and J ends lost 1 base and 5 bases respectively, with 23 bases between them. The CDR3 is made up of 18 amino acids. Per the original data handling: Nucleated cell number was recorded as an estimate derived from reference gene primer amplification. Method: immunoSEQ multiplex PCR; TCRdb's copy keeps in-frame clones and lacks some. Clone size and V and J calls were adopted from that table, with D and trimming inferred from the DNA. The profile covers 300,000 to 400,000 clones, with 80% to 90% appearing a single time and 4% to 5.5% taken by the ten largest. Individuals aged roughly 18 to 95 years were recruited from around 22 US areas. Each participant's cohort was designated according to participant-reported clinical history.

This TCR was recovered from a woman aged 40 to 55 with acute COVID-19. Sequenced: PBMCs or T cells enriched from blood (not recorded which). J is TRBJ2-5 and V is TRBV7-3, with a tentative D call TRBD2 (7 bases). The CDR3 DNA follows: TGTGCCAGCAGCTTAAAAGGGAGGGGAGGGGGTATTACGGAGACCCAGTACTTC. Translated, it gives CASSLKGRGGGITETQYF.